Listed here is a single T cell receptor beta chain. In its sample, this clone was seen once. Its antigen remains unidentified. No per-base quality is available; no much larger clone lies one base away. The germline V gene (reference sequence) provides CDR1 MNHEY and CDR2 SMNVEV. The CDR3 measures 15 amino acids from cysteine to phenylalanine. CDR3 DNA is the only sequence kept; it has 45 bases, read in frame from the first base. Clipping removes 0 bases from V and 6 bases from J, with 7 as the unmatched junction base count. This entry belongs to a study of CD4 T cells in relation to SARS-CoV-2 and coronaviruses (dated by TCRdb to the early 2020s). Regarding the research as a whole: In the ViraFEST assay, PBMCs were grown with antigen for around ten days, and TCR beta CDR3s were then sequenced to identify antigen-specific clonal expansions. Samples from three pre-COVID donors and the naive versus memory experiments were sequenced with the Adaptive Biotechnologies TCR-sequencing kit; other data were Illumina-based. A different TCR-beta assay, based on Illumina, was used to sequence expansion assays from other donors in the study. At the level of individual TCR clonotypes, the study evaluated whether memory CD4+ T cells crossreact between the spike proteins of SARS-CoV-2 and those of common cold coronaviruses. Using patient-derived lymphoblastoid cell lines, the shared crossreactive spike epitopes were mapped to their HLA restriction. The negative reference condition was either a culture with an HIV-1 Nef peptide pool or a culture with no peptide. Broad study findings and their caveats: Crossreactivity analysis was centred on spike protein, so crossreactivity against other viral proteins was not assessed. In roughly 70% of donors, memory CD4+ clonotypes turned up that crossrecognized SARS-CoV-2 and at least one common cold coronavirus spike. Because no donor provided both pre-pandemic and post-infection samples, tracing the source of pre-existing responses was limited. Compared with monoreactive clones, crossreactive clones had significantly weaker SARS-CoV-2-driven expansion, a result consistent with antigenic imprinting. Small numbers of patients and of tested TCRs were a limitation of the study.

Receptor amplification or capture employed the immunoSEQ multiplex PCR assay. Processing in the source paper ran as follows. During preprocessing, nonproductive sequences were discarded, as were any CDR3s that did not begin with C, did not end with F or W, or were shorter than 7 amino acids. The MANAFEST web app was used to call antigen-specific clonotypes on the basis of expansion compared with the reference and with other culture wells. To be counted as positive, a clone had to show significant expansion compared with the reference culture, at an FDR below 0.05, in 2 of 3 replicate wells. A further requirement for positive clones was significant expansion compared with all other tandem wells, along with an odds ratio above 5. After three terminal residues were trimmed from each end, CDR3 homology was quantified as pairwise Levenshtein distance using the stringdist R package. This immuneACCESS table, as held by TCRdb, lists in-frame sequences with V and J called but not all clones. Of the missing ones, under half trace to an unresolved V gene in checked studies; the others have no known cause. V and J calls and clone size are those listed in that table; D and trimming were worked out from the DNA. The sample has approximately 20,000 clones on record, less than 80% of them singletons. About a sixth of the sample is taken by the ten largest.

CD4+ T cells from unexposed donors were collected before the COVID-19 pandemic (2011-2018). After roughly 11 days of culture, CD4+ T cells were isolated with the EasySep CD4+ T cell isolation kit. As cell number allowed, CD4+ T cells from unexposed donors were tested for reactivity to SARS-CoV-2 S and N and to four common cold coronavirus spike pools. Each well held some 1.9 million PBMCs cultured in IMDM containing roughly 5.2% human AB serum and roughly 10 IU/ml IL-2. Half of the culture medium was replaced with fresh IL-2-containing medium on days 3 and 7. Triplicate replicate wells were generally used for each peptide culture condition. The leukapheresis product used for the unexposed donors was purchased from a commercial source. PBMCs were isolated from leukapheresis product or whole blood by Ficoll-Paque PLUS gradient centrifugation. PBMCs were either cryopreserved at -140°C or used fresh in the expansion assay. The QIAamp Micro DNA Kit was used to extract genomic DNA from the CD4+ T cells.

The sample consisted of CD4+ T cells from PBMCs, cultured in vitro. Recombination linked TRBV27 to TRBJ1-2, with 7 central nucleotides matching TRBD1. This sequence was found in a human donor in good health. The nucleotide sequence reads TGTGCCAGCAGTTTATCGGACAGGAGGAGCGATGGCTACACCTTC. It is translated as CASSLSDRRSDGYTF.